A selection of T cell receptor beta chains follows, all from one sample in a study of cytomegalovirus exposure and HLA in healthy donors. The method was immunoSEQ multiplex PCR; TCRdb's version includes in-frame clones alone and lacks a portion of them. In the table there are 120,000 or so clones, about nine tenths of which are singletons. Sequenced sample: PBMCs. Receptor source: a woman in her late teens or twenties in good health and CMV-seronegative. The CDR3 runs from the conserved cysteine through the conserved F or W. Each record gives: V gene, clone size, CDR3 protein. The listing skips clone size in some rows; elsewhere it reads once, few, many or a size class.

TRBV14 . CASSLTGIEQYF
TRBV6-5 . CASSTGGGGHQPQHF
TRBV9 . CASSVAGGAGDTQYF
TRBV27 . CASSWTSGSSYNEQFF
TRBV28 . CASSSPRDRGYSPLHF
TRBV5-1 . CASSFGQLNTGELFF
TRBV5-6 . CASSSGPGQETQYF
TRBV5-1 . CASSLVSGRNEQFF
TRBV7-8 once CASSLPSFSTQYF
TRBV7-6 . CASSLNGREAAQYF
TRBV7-8 . CASSLAREQFF
TRBV4-2 . CASSQERTVGNTIYF
TRBV2 few CASRGAGNQPQHF
TRBV28 . CASSLARGLAREGETQYF
TRBV7-8 . CASSLIRLPGAGELFF
TRBV7-9 . CAQTQGRGNEQFF
TRBV6-6 . CASIGMTGDSYNEQFF
TRBV7-2 . CASSLVPGRGEQYF